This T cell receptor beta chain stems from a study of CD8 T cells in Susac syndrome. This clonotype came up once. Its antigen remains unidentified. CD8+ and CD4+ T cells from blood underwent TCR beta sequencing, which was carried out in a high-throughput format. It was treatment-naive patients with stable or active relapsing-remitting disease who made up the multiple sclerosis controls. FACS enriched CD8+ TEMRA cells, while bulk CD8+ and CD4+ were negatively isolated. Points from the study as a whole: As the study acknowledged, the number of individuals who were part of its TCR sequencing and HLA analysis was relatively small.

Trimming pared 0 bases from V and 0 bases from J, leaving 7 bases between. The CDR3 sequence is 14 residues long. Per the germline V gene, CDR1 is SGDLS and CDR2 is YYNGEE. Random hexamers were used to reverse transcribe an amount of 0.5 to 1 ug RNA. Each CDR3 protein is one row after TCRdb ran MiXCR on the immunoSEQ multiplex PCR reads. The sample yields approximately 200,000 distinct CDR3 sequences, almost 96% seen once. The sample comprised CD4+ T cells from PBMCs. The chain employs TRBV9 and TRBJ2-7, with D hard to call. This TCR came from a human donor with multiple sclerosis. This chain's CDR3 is CASSVVASSYEQYF. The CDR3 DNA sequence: TGTGCCAGCAGCGTAGTTGCCAGCTCCTACGAGCAGTACTTC.